This passage covers 5 T cell receptor beta chains from one sample sequenced in a study of Tregs in tolerant kidney transplant recipients. Only in-frame clones appear in the TCRdb table, and some are missing; sequencing was by immunoSEQ multiplex PCR. The sample has some 69,000 clones, around 84% seen once. What was sequenced was CD4+ T cells from blood. These receptor sequences come from a human donor in good health.

The chain has TRBV7-9 and TRBJ2-7; 9 positions agree with TRBD2. The CDR3 has 15 amino acids. Trimming removed 5 bases from V and 5 bases from J; junction bases left unmatched: 10. Per germline, CDR1 SEHNR and CDR2 FQNEAQ (reference sequence). Here the CDR3 reads CASSPVAGGPHEQYF. The CDR3 DNA reads as TGTGCCAGCAGCCCGGTCGCGGGAGGGCCCCACGAGCAGTACTTC. The full variable domain, rest sourced from reference TRBV7-9 and TRBJ2-7, is DTGVSQNPRHKITKRGQNVTFRCDPISEHNRLYWYRQTLGQGPEFLTYFQNEAQLEKSRLLSDRFSAERPKGSFSTLEIQRTEQGDSAMYLCASSPVAGGPHEQYFGPGTRLTVT.

Only one count was recorded for this clone. V is TRBV4-2 and J is TRBJ2-1; D is undetermined. Germline assignment: CDR1 LGHNA and CDR2 YNFKEQ. The ends were cut back, 1 base at V and 3 bases at J, with 10 bases in the middle. CDR3 length equals 15 residues. CDR3 DNA: TGTGCCAGCAGCCAAGTTCTCCGGAACTACAATGAGCAGTTCTTC. Its protein product is CASSQVLRNYNEQFF.

This rearrangement joins TRBV5-1 to TRBJ2-4, with TRBD1 matching over 9 bases. The CDR3 covers 14 residues. The trim removed 4 bases at V and 7 bases at J, leaving 6 bases unmatched. Germline V gene data show CDR1 as SGHRS and CDR2 as YFSETQ. CDR3 loop: CASSTGQGMNIQYF. CDR3 in DNA: TGCGCCAGCAGCACCGGACAGGGGATGAACATTCAGTACTTC.

The chain employs TRBV2 and TRBJ1-2; TRBD1 is a possible D gene (5 bases). This CDR3 spans 12 amino acids. Looked up from germline, CDR1 is SNHLY and CDR2 is FYNNEI. V was clipped by 3 bases and J by 8 bases, with 10 bases between them. CDR3 sequence: CASSEGDRGYTF. CDR3 DNA: TGTGCCAGCAGTGAGGGGGACCGAGGCTACACCTTC.

This clone was seen only a few times. The chain couples TRBV7-3 to TRBJ2-2, with D unclear. Germline assignment: CDR1 SGHTA and CDR2 FQGTGA. The ends were cut back, 2 bases at V and 4 bases at J, with 5 bases in the middle. The length of the CDR3 is 13 residues. CDR3 residues: CASSLGSTGELFF. As DNA, the CDR3 is TGTGCCAGCAGCTTAGGATCCACCGGGGAGCTGTTTTTT.